Below are 32 T cell receptor beta chains sequenced from a single sample in a study of CD8+ T cells in alopecia areata. Once RNA had been extracted, it was reverse transcribed into cDNA to act as the sequencing template. The method was immunoSEQ multiplex PCR; TCRdb's version includes in-frame clones alone and lacks a portion of them. Here the sample spans about 120,000 clones, around 58% being singletons. Sample treatment: oral pan-JAK inhibitor, 5-10 mg twice daily. The sequenced sample was CD8+ T cells sorted from blood, obtained at week 4, from a patient treated with tofacitinib. These receptors were taken from a human donor with alopecia areata.

This chain connects TRBV4-1 to TRBJ2-5; D assignment may be TRBD1 or TRBD2 (5 bases each). Trimming took 0 bases from V and 1 from J, leaving 9 bases between them. Germline CDR1 and CDR2: MGHRA and YSYEKL. The CDR3 contains 15 residues. Here the CDR3 DNA reads TGCGCCAGCAGCCAAGAGGGACGGGTCCAAGAGACCCAGTACTTC. This sequence encodes CASSQEGRVQETQYF.

The sample holds a few counts of this clone. CDR3 sequence (DNA): TGTGCCAGCAACGGAGAAAGAGAGAGGGCTGGGGCCAACGTCCTGACTTTC. Encoded protein: CASNGERERAGANVLTF. This chain connects TRBV5-6 to TRBJ2-6; the D gene is possibly TRBD2 (5 bases). The germline V gene has CDR1 SGHDT and CDR2 YYEEEE. Trimming removed 6 bases from V and 2 bases from J, with 18 bases in between. CDR3 length equals 17 residues.

CDR3 nucleotide sequence: TGTGCCAGCAGCGGGACCGCCAGAATCGACGATGAGCAGTTCTTC. Encoded protein: CASSGTARIDDEQFF. The rearrangement uses TRBV9 and TRBJ2-1, with D hard to call. The germline gives CDR1 SGDLS, CDR2 YYNGEE. V was trimmed by 3 bases and J by 8 bases, leaving 18 bases between them. The CDR3 loop spans 15 amino acids.

J is TRBJ2-1 and V is TRBV13; a possible D gene is TRBD1 (6 bases). The V end lost 5 bases, the J end lost 2 bases, and 10 bases lay between the germline ends. This CDR3 is 14 amino acids long. CDR1 is PRHDT and CDR2 is FYEKMQ in the germline V gene (reference sequence). The CDR3 DNA reads as TGTGCCAGCAGCCCGGGACAAGCCTACAATGAGCAGTTCTTC. It yields the protein CASSPGQAYNEQFF.

The chain recombines TRBV30 with TRBJ1-1; D call uncertain. The CDR3 contains 11 residues. The V and J ends lost 2 bases and 4 bases respectively, with 5 bases between them. Germline values: CDR1 GTSNPN, CDR2 SVGIG (reference sequence). CDR3 residues: CAWSLITEAFF. As DNA, the CDR3 is TGTGCCTGGAGTTTGATCACTGAAGCTTTCTTT.

The chain joins TRBV29-1 to TRBJ2-2, with a weak D call TRBD1 (6 bases). The CDR3 runs to 13 residues. Trimming pared 5 bases from V and 1 base from J, leaving 8 bases between. From germline, CDR1 is SQVTM and CDR2 ANQGSEA. The CDR3 spells CSVRTENTGELFF. In DNA form, the CDR3 reads TGCAGCGTTCGGACAGAGAACACCGGGGAGCTGTTTTTT.

The J gene is TRBJ1-5, the V gene TRBV10-3; no reliable D call. V was clipped by 4 bases and J by 4 bases, with 14 bases between them. The V gene's germline CDR1 is ENHRY and CDR2 SYGVKD. CDR3 length: 15 amino acids. CDR3 sequence: CAISGKGQTNQPQHF. The CDR3 nucleotides read TGTGCCATCAGTGGAAAGGGCCAGACTAATCAGCCCCAGCATTTT.

This sequence joins TRBV30 and TRBJ1-2; unclear D gene. V lost 0 bases, J lost 7 bases, and 12 bases lay in between. The CDR3 loop spans 13 amino acids. Germline CDR1 is GTSNPN and CDR2 is SVGIG (reference sequence). The CDR3 bases are TGTGCCTGGAGTGTATCCATGGGATCTGGCTACACCTTC. It translates to CAWSVSMGSGYTF.

The J gene is TRBJ2-7, the V gene TRBV13, with unresolved D. Looked up from germline, CDR1 is PRHDT and CDR2 is FYEKMQ (reference sequence). The CDR3 is made up of 13 amino acids. The V end lost 0 bases, the J end lost 4 bases, and 7 bases lay between the germline ends. The CDR3 DNA reads TGTGCCAGCAGCTTAGGGGACGCGTACGAGCAGTACTTC. Protein: CASSLGDAYEQYF.

The V gene is TRBV7-9, the J gene TRBJ2-1; 8 nucleotides match TRBD1. The germline CDR1 and CDR2 sequences are SEHNR and FQNEAQ (reference sequence). J gave up 10 bases and V 5 bases, and 7 bases lay outside the gene matches. This CDR3 contains 13 residues. The CDR3 spells CASSPPGTGEQFF. The CDR3 DNA follows: TGTGCCAGCAGCCCCCCCGGGACAGGCGAGCAGTTCTTC. Filled out from reference TRBV7-9 and TRBJ2-1, the complete variable domain reads DTGVSQNPRHKITKRGQNVTFRCDPISEHNRLYWYRQTLGQGPEFLTYFQNEAQLEKSRLLSDRFSAERPKGSFSTLEIQRTEQGDSAMYLCASSPPGTGEQFFGPGTRLTVL.

This chain joins TRBV29-1 and TRBJ2-7, with a possible D match to TRBD2 (6 bases). The CDR3 has 11 residues. Germline CDR1 reads SQVTM; CDR2 reads ANQGSEA. The V gene lost 4 bases and the J gene lost 3 bases, with 7 bases spanning the gap. The DNA for the CDR3 is TGCAGCGTTGGGGAGGACTACGAGCAGTACTTC. Protein: CSVGEDYEQYF.

The chain uses TRBV4-1 and TRBJ1-2; 7 positions match TRBD1. V was clipped by 3 bases and J by 3 bases; unmatched bases: 4. The CDR3 length is 14 residues. Looked up from germline, CDR1 is MGHRA and CDR2 is YSYEKL. CDR3 DNA sequence: TGCGCCAGCAGCCACCATCAGGGGGACTATGGCTACACCTTC. Translation: CASSHHQGDYGYTF.

This clone turned up a few times. The chain combines TRBV30 with TRBJ2-7; the D call may be TRBD1 or TRBD2 (5 bases each). CDR3 length: 15 residues. V was shortened by 5 bases and J by 4 bases, with 21 bases between the two germline ends. Germline CDR1 is GTSNPN and CDR2 is SVGIG (reference sequence). CDR3 region: CAWLGETPGAYEQYF. As DNA, the CDR3 is TGTGCCTGGTTGGGGGAGACTCCTGGGGCTTACGAGCAGTACTTC.

CDR3 in DNA: TGTGCCTGGAGTTGGGGGCGGAACACTGAAGCTTTCTTT. Its translation is CAWSWGRNTEAFF. The rearrangement links TRBV30 to TRBJ1-1; D may be TRBD1 (6 bases). The germline gives CDR1 GTSNPN, CDR2 SVGIG (reference sequence). The CDR3 loop spans 13 amino acids. With 2 bases removed from V and 1 base from J, the gap between germline ends came to 8 bases.

The genes are TRBV5-6 and TRBJ2-1; D unclear. CDR3 size: 12 residues. CDR1 is SGHDT, CDR2 YYEEEE, per germline. V dropped 4 bases and J dropped 8 bases, with 10 bases sitting between them. The CDR3 nucleotides are TGTGCCAGCAGCCTCGTCTTTGATGAGCAGTTCTTC. It is translated as CASSLVFDEQFF.

The V and J genes are TRBV7-4 and TRBJ2-5; 7 bases map to TRBD2. CDR3 length: 16 residues. The J segment lost 5 bases and the V segment lost 0 bases, leaving 9 bases of the junction unmatched. Germline lookup yields CDR1 SGHVT and CDR2 SQSDAQ. For the CDR3, the DNA is TGTGCCAGCAGCTTAGCCCCTTGGCTAGCGGACGAGACCCAGTACTTC. Its translation: CASSLAPWLADETQYF.

Here the CDR3 DNA reads TGTGCCAGCAGCCCCCGGGACAGACAAGAGACCCAGTACTTC. Protein sequence: CASSPRDRQETQYF. The rearrangement joins TRBV7-9 to TRBJ2-5; 7 nucleotides align to TRBD1. CDR3 length: 14 residues. Per germline, CDR1 SEHNR and CDR2 FQNEAQ (reference sequence). The junction had 5 bases not matched to a gene; V was cut back by 5 bases and J by 2 bases.

The V call is TRBV4-1, the J call TRBJ2-3; the D is unclear. The germline gives CDR1 MGHRA, CDR2 YSYEKL. The CDR3 extends over 15 amino acids. V shed 1 base and J shed 2 bases, with 10 bases lying between them. CDR3 coding DNA: TGCGCCAGCAGCCAAGTTAAAAGGGACACAGATACGCAGTATTTT. Translated: CASSQVKRDTDTQYF.

The chain joins TRBV6-5 to TRBJ1-6; possible D gene TRBD1, 6 bases. The CDR3 contains 14 residues. V lost 6 bases and J 7 bases, leaving 13 bases between the germline ends. Germline V gene lookup returns CDR1 MNHEY and CDR2 SVGAGI. The CDR3 loop is CASSGGVGNSPLHF. As DNA, the CDR3 is TGTGCCAGCAGCGGGGGCGTTGGGAATTCACCCCTCCACTTT.

The chain is built from TRBV15 and TRBJ2-5, with D hard to call. Germline V gene sequence: CDR1 LNHNV, CDR2 YYDKDF (reference sequence). The CDR3 runs 16 residues. With 0 bases removed from V and 2 bases from J, the gap between germline ends came to 13 bases. The DNA for the CDR3 is TGTGCCACCAGCAGAGAAACGGGCAGTCTGCAAGAGACCCAGTACTTC. Translating it yields CATSRETGSLQETQYF.

The chain is built from TRBV13 and TRBJ1-4, with TRBD1 matching over 10 bases. Germline V gives CDR1 PRHDT, CDR2 FYEKMQ (reference sequence). The J segment lost 7 bases and the V segment lost 5 bases, leaving 4 bases of the junction unmatched. The CDR3 is made up of 14 amino acids. CDR3 region: CASSPGTGVEKLFF. The CDR3 DNA is TGTGCCAGCAGCCCCGGGACAGGGGTTGAAAAACTGTTTTTT.

This chain connects TRBV30 to TRBJ1-1, with unresolved D. There are 12 residues in the CDR3. V lost 0 bases and J 7 bases, leaving 9 bases between the germline ends. Germline loops: CDR1 GTSNPN, CDR2 SVGIG (reference sequence). The CDR3 DNA sequence: TGTGCCTGGAGTGTGGGGAGTGTTGAAGCTTTCTTT. It yields the protein CAWSVGSVEAFF.

There are a few counts of this clone. The chain employs TRBV4-1 and TRBJ2-7; TRBD2 aligns across 9 bases. The CDR3 sequence is 15 residues long. In germline, CDR1 is MGHRA, CDR2 YSYEKL. Trimming cost V 2 bases and J 2 bases; bases outside gene matches: 4. CDR3 region: CASSQNSGGTYEQYF. CDR3 DNA: TGCGCCAGCAGCCAAAATAGCGGGGGCACCTACGAGCAGTACTTC.

The chain recombines TRBV7-2 with TRBJ2-7, with unresolved D. Germline V gene sequence: CDR1 SGHTA, CDR2 FQGNSA. Between the trimmed V and J ends, which lost 6 bases and 0 bases, there was a span of 9 bases. The length of the CDR3 is 13 residues. The CDR3 coding sequence is TGTGCCAGCAGGAGTCCAGCCTCCTACGAGCAGTACTTC. Translation gives CASRSPASYEQYF. Variable domain in full (rest from reference TRBV7-2 and TRBJ2-7): GAGVSQSPSNKVTEKGKDVELRCDPISGHTALYWYRQSLGQGLEFLIYFQGNSAPDKSGLPSDRFSAERTGGSVSTLTIQRTQQEDSAVYLCASRSPASYEQYFGPGTRLTVT.

This clone was seen a handful of times. The V gene is TRBV6-5, the J gene TRBJ1-1; unclear D gene. The length of the CDR3 is 13 residues. V was cut by 2 bases and J by 1 base, with 5 bases left in between. Per germline, CDR1 MNHEY and CDR2 SVGAGI. The CDR3 nucleotides read TGTGCCAGCAGTTACACGGAGAACACTGAAGCTTTCTTT. Protein: CASSYTENTEAFF.

The chain uses TRBV29-1 and TRBJ2-7, with TRBD2 identical over 10 bases. The CDR3 loop spans 16 amino acids. Losses at the gene ends were 7 bases for V and 2 bases for J; bases not matched to a gene: 14. The germline gives CDR1 SQVTM, CDR2 ANQGSEA. The CDR3 is CSARGVTSGLTYEQYF. The CDR3 bases are TGCAGCGCCCGAGGGGTGACTAGCGGGCTAACCTACGAGCAGTACTTC.

V gene TRBV5-4 combines with J gene TRBJ2-7, with TRBD1 as a possible D gene (7 bases). The CDR3 covers 13 residues. Germline V gene sequence: CDR1 SGHNT, CDR2 YYREEE (reference sequence). V gave up 6 bases and J gave up 6 bases, with 16 bases separating them. CDR3 DNA sequence: TGTGCCAGCACGGGGGAGAGGGGGCTCGAGCAGTACTTC. This encodes CASTGERGLEQYF.

The rearrangement joins TRBV2 to TRBJ1-2; D remains unclear. The V gene lost 3 bases and the J gene lost 4 bases, with 9 bases spanning the gap. CDR1 SNHLY and CDR2 FYNNEI come from the germline V gene. The CDR3 covers 13 residues. The CDR3 loop is CASSDSLFYGYTF. In nucleotides, the CDR3 is TGTGCCAGCAGTGATTCCCTTTTCTATGGCTACACCTTC.

This chain links TRBV14 with TRBJ2-1; 10 bases match TRBD2. This CDR3 region has 16 residues. Trimming at V came to 3 bases and at J to 5 bases, leaving 7 bases not matched to a gene. Germline CDR1 is SGHDN and CDR2 is FVKESK. CDR3 amino acids: CASSQPGTSDHNEQFF. CDR3 DNA: TGTGCCAGCAGCCAGCCCGGGACTAGCGATCACAATGAGCAGTTCTTC. The whole variable domain, remainder taken from reference TRBV14 and TRBJ2-1, is EAGVTQFPSHSVIEKGQTVTLRCDPISGHDNLYWYRRVMGKEIKFLLHFVKESKQDESGMPNNRFLAERTGGTYSTLKVQPAELEDSGVYFCASSQPGTSDHNEQFFGPGTRLTVL.

In DNA form, the CDR3 reads TGTGCCAGCAGTGATTACGAGCAGTACTTC. It specifies CASSDYEQYF. The chain is built from TRBV2 and TRBJ2-7, with no clear D. The CDR3 is 10 residues long. Trimming took off 3 bases at V and 4 bases at J, with 1 base between the two ends. The germline gives CDR1 SNHLY, CDR2 FYNNEI.

The rearrangement uses TRBV15 and TRBJ2-7, with D unclear. This CDR3 contains 11 residues. V lost 5 bases, J lost 6 bases, and 8 bases lay in between. The germline V gene has CDR1 LNHNV and CDR2 YYDKDF (reference sequence). The CDR3 here is CATSSLGEQYF. DNA of the CDR3: TGTGCCACCAGCTCCCTGGGCGAGCAGTACTTC. Supplemented by reference TRBV15 and TRBJ2-7, the full variable domain reads DAMVIQNPRYQVTQFGKPVTLSCSQTLNHNVMYWYQQKSSQAPKLLFHYYDKDFNNEADTPDNFQSRRPNTSFCFLDIRSPGLGDTAMYLCATSSLGEQYFGPGTRLTVT.

There are a few counts of this clone. The genes are TRBV29-1 and TRBJ2-1; D may correspond to TRBD1 or TRBD2 (5 bases each). CDR1 is SQVTM and CDR2 is ANQGSEA in the germline V gene. V lost 5 bases to trimming and J lost 4 bases, with 12 bases between them. The CDR3 is made up of 13 amino acids. CDR3 sequence (DNA): TGCAGCGTTACCGGGACGAGTTACAATGAGCAGTTCTTC. Translating it yields CSVTGTSYNEQFF.